This T cell receptor (beta chain) was profiled in a study of blood T cell repertoires in COVID-19. CDR1 and CDR2 (germline): SGHDT, YYEEEE. This CDR3 has 17 amino acids. Trimming removed 6 bases from V and 3 bases from J; junction bases left unmatched: 17. TCRdb's copy holds only in-frame clones and misses some; the assay was immunoSEQ multiplex PCR. The sample contains 150,000 to 180,000 clones, around 82% of which appear only once. During active infection, Seattle patients enrolled and were then monitored through disease. The chain uses TRBV5-6 and TRBJ1-1, with 7 bases identical to TRBD1. This sequence was found in a man aged 60-69 years with COVID-19, enrolled during active disease. Sequencing input: peripheral blood. CDR3 amino acids: CASTYGVWRGQDTEAFF. CDR3 DNA: TGTGCCAGCACCTATGGGGTATGGAGGGGGCAGGACACTGAAGCTTTCTTT.